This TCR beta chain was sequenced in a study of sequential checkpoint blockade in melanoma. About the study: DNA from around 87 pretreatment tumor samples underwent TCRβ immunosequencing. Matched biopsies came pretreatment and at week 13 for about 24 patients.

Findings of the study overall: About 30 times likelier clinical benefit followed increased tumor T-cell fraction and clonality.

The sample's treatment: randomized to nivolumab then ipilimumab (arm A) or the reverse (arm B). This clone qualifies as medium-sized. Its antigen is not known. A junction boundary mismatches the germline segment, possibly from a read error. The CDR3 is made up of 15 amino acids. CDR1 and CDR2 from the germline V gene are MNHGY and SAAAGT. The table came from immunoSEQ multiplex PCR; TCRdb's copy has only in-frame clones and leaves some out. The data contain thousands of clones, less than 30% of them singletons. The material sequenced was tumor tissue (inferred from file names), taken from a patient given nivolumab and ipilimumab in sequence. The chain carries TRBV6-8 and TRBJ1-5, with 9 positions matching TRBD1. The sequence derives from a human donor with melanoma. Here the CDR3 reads CAISGTGGLDQPQHF. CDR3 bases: TGTGCCATCAGTGGTACAGGGGGCCTTGATCAGCCCCAGCATTTT.